Each of the 9 T cell receptor beta chains below was sequenced from the same sample in a study of cytomegalovirus exposure and HLA in healthy donors. PCR amplification relied on 60 Vbeta primers (plus 13 Jbeta primers). Clones were read by immunoSEQ multiplex PCR, and TCRdb kept only the in-frame ones, dropping some. Found here are around 97,000 clones; the top ten clones hold 3% to 3.5%. The sample consisted of PBMCs. Receptors were obtained from a man in his forties in good health and CMV-seronegative.

The chain is built from TRBV19 and TRBJ2-3, with 9 nucleotides matching TRBD1. The germline V gene has CDR1 LNHDA and CDR2 SQIVND (reference sequence). V shed 6 bases, J shed 5 bases, and the junction held 3 bases outside the gene matches. The CDR3 is made up of 13 amino acids. The CDR3 DNA reads as TGTGCCAGTAGCGACAGGGGGAAAGATACGCAGTATTTT. This codes for CASSDRGKDTQYF. Full variable domain (rest looked up from reference TRBV19 and TRBJ2-3): DGGITQSPKYLFRKEGQNVTLSCEQNLNHDAMYWYRQDPGQGLRLIYYSQIVNDFQKGDIAEGYSVSREKKESFPLTVTSAQKNPTAFYLCASSDRGKDTQYFGPGTRLTVL.

This rearrangement joins TRBV30 to TRBJ1-2, with 7 bases matching TRBD1. Trimming cost V 2 bases and J 7 bases; bases outside gene matches: 7. CDR1 GTSNPN and CDR2 SVGIG come from the germline V gene (reference sequence). The CDR3 spans 13 residues. The CDR3 DNA follows: TGTGCCTGGAGTCTAGGGCAGGGGGGTGGCTACACCTTC. Protein sequence: CAWSLGQGGGYTF.

The chain combines TRBV5-8 with TRBJ2-3; D possibly corresponds to TRBD1 (6 bases). The ends were cut back, 1 base at V and 4 bases at J, with 7 bases in the middle. The CDR3 runs to 13 residues. Germline-derived CDR1 and CDR2 are SGHTS and YDEGEE. The CDR3 protein is CASSLRGSDTQYF. The CDR3 DNA sequence: TGTGCCAGCAGCTTGAGGGGGTCAGATACGCAGTATTTT.

CDR3: CASSLAGGGYSSDGYTF. The CDR3 region has the DNA TGTGCCAGCAGCTTGGCCGGGGGGGGATACTCTTCGGATGGCTACACCTTC. This sequence joins TRBV5-6 and TRBJ1-2, with D possibly matching TRBD1 (5 bases). Trimming removed 0 bases at V and 6 bases at J, with 21 bases between. Germline V gene sequence: CDR1 SGHDT, CDR2 YYEEEE. There are 17 residues in the CDR3.

V and J are TRBV30 and TRBJ2-3; 14 nucleotides line up with TRBD2. This CDR3 has 15 residues. Germline CDR1 and CDR2: GTSNPN and SVGIG (reference sequence). After removal of 4 bases from V and 5 bases from J, the junction contained 5 bases not matched to a gene. CDR3 in amino acids: CAWKTSGGVVDTQYF. The CDR3 bases are TGTGCCTGGAAGACTAGCGGGGGGGTGGTAGATACGCAGTATTTT.

The genes are TRBV18 and TRBJ1-1; TRBD1 might be the D (6 bases). Deletions cut 1 base from V and 4 bases from J, with 13 bases between. This CDR3 spans 15 amino acids. The germline V gene encodes CDR1 KGHSH and CDR2 LQKENI. The chain's CDR3 is CASSPRQEGGTEAFF. CDR3 bases: TGTGCCAGCTCACCACGACAGGAAGGAGGCACTGAAGCTTTCTTT.

This chain links TRBV2 with TRBJ1-4; possibly TRBD1 for D (6 bases). This CDR3 spans 14 amino acids. The germline V gene has CDR1 SNHLY and CDR2 FYNNEI. V was cut by 11 bases and J by 3 bases, with 16 bases left in between. CDR3 sequence reads: CAGGGGRSNEKLFF. CDR3 in DNA: TGTGCCGGGGGCGGGGGACGGTCTAATGAAAAACTGTTTTTT.

This chain joins TRBV5-6 and TRBJ1-2; D is uncertain. CDR3 length: 12 residues. CDR1 and CDR2 (germline): SGHDT, YYEEEE. Trimming stripped 0 bases from V and 7 bases from J, with 7 bases between. The CDR3 nucleotides are TGTGCCAGCAGCTTGGTTACTGGTGGCTACACCTTC. It is translated as CASSLVTGGYTF.

This rearrangement joins TRBV7-6 to TRBJ2-6, with TRBD1 as a possible D gene (6 bases). Germline lookup yields CDR1 SGHVS and CDR2 FNYEAQ. The CDR3 sequence is 17 residues long. V lost 0 bases to trimming and J lost 0 bases, with 9 bases between them. In DNA, the CDR3 is TGTGCCAGCAGCTTAGCCCAGGGGCCCTCTGGGGCCAACGTCCTGACTTTC. It is translated as CASSLAQGPSGANVLTF.